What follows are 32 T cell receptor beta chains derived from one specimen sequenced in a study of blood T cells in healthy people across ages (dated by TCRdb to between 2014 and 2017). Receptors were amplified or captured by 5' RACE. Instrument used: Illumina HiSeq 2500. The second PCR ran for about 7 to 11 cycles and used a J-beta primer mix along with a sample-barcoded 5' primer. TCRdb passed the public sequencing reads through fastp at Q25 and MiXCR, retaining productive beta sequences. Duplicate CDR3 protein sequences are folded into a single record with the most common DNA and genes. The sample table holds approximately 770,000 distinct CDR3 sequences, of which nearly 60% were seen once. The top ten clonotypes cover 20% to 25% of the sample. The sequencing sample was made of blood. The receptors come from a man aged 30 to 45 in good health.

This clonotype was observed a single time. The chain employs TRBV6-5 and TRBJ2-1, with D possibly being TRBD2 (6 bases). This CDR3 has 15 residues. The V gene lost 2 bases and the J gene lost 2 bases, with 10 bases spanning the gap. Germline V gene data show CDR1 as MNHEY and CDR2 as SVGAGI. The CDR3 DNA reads TGTGCCAGCAGTTACACTAGCCAGGCCTACAATGAGCAGTTCTTC. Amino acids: CASSYTSQAYNEQFF.

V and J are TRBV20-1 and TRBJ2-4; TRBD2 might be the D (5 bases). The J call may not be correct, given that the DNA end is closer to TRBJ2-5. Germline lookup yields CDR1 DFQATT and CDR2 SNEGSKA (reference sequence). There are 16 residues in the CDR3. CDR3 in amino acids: CSASFFDYDLQETQYF. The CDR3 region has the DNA TGCAGTGCTAGTTTCTTCGACTATGATCTCCAAGAGACCCAGTACTTC.

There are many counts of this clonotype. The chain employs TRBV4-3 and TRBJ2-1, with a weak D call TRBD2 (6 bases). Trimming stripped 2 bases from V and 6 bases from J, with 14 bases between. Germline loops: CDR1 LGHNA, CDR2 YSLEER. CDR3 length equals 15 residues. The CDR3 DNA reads TGCGCCAGCAGCCAATTTATAGGGGAGGTCAATGAGCAGTTCTTC. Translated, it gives CASSQFIGEVNEQFF.

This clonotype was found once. The CDR3: CAWRDTGGAGEKLFF. The CDR3 DNA is TGTGCCTGGAGAGACACCGGGGGCGCGGGCGAAAAACTGTTTTTT. The chain employs TRBV30 and TRBJ1-4; a possible D gene is TRBD1 (6 bases). V shed 3 bases and J shed 8 bases, with 19 bases lying between them. The CDR3 is 15 amino acids. Per the germline V gene, CDR1 is GTSNPN and CDR2 is SVGIG (reference sequence).

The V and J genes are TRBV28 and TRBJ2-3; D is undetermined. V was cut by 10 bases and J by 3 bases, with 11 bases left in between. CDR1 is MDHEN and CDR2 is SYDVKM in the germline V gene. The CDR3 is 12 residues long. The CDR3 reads CATWSQTDTQYF. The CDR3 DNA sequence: TGTGCCACGTGGTCCCAAACAGATACGCAGTATTTT.

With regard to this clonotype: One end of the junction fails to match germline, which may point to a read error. CDR3 sequence: CTSSAGEVRYGYTF. DNA of the CDR3: TGTACCAGCAGCGCGGGGGAGGTGAGGTATGGCTACACCTTC. This chain links TRBV9 with TRBJ1-2; D is possibly TRBD1 (5 bases). This CDR3 contains 14 residues. Germline CDR1 and CDR2: SGDLS and YYNGEE.

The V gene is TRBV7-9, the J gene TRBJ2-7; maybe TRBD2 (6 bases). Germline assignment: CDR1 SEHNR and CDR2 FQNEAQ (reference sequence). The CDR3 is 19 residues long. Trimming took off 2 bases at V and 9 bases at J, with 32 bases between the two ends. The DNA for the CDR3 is TGTGCCAGCAGCTTAAGCCGACTAGAAAGAAATTTTCTACCGAAGGTGCAGTACTTC. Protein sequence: CASSLSRLERNFLPKVQYF. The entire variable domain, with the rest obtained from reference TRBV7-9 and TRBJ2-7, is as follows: DTGVSQNPRHKITKRGQNVTFRCDPISEHNRLYWYRQTLGQGPEFLTYFQNEAQLEKSRLLSDRFSAERPKGSFSTLEIQRTEQGDSAMYLCASSLSRLERNFLPKVQYFGPGTRLTVT.

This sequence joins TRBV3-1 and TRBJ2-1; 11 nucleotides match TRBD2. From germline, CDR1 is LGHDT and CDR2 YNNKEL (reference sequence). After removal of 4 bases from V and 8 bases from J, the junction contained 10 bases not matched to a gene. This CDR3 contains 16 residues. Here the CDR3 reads CASSPTELAGVDEQFF. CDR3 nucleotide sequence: TGTGCCAGCAGCCCAACAGAACTAGCGGGAGTAGATGAGCAGTTCTTC.

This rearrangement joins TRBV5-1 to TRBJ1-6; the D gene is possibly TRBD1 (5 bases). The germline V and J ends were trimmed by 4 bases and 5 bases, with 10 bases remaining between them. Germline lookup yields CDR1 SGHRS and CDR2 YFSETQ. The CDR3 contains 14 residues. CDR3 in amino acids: CASSTGDDNSPLHF. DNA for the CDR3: TGCGCCAGCAGCACCGGGGACGATAATTCACCCCTCCACTTT.

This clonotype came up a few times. The CDR3 DNA is TGTGCCAGCCAATCCGGGACTAGCGACACAGATACGCAGTATTTT. This codes for CASQSGTSDTDTQYF. The chain combines TRBV6-1 with TRBJ2-3; TRBD2 agrees at 10 bases. The germline CDR1 and CDR2 sequences are MNHNS and SASEGT. This CDR3 has 15 amino acids. V gave up 8 bases and J gave up 2 bases; unmatched junction bases: 7.

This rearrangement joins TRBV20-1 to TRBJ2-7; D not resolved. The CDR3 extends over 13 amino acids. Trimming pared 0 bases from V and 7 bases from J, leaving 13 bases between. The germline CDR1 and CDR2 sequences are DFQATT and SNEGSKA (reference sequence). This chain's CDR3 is CSAREGIISEQYF. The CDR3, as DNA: TGCAGTGCTAGAGAGGGGATAATTAGTGAGCAGTACTTC.

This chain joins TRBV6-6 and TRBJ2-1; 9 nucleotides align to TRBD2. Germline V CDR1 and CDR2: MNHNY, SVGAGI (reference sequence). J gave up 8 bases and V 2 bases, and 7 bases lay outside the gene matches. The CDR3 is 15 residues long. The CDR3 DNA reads TGTGCCAGCAGTTACCTTAGCGGGGGAGGTGATGAGCAGTTCTTC. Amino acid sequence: CASSYLSGGGDEQFF.

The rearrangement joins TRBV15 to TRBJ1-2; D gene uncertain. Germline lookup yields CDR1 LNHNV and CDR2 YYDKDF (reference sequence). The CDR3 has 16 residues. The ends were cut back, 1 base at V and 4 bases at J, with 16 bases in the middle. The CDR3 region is CATSRGVGSLPYGYTF. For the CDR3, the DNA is TGTGCCACCAGCAGAGGTGTCGGGAGCTTGCCCTATGGCTACACCTTC.

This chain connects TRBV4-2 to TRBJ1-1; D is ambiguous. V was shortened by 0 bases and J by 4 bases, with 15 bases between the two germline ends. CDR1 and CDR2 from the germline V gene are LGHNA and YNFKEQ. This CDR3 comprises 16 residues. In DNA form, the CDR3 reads TGTGCCAGCAGCCAAGATCGAGAAGTACGGGGCACTGAAGCTTTCTTT. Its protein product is CASSQDREVRGTEAFF.

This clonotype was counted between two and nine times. The DNA of the CDR3 is TGTGCCAGCAGTCCCCCTTACACTGAAGCTTTCTTT. Protein sequence: CASSPPYTEAFF. The chain joins TRBV12-3 or TRBV12-4 to TRBJ1-1; no reliable D call. The CDR3 runs 12 residues. Trimming cost V 5 bases and J 3 bases, with 7 bases left between them.

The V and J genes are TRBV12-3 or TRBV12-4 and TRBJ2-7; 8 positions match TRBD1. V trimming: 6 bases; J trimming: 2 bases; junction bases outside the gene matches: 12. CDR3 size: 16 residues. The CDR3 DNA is TGTGCCAGCAGCTCCACCCGGGACAGGTCTCCCTACGAGCAGTACTTC. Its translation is CASSSTRDRSPYEQYF.

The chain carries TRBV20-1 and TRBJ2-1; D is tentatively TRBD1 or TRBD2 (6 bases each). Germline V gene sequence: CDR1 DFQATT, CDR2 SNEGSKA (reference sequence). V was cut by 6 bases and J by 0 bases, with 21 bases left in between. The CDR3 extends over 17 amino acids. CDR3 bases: TGCAGTGCGGGGGGCGACGGAGGGGCGCACTCCTACAATGAGCAGTTCTTC. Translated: CSAGGDGGAHSYNEQFF.

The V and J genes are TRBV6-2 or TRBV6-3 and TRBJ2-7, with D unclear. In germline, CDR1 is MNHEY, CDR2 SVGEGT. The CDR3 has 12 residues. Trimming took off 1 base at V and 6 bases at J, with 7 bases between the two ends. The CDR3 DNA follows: TGTGCCAGCAGTTACTTGTACGGCGAGCAGTACTTC. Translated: CASSYLYGEQYF.

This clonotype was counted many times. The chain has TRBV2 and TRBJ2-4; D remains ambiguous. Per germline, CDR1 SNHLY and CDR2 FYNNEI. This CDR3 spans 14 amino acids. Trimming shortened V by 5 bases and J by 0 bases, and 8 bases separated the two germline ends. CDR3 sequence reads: CASSIVLAKNIQYF. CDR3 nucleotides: TGTGCCAGCAGTATAGTGTTAGCCAAAAACATTCAGTACTTC. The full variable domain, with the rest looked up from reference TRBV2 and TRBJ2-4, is EPEVTQTPSHQVTQMGQEVILRCVPISNHLYFYWYRQILGQKVEFLVSFYNNEISEKSEIFDDQFSVERPDGSNFTLKIRSTKLEDSAMYFCASSIVLAKNIQYFGAGTRLSVL.

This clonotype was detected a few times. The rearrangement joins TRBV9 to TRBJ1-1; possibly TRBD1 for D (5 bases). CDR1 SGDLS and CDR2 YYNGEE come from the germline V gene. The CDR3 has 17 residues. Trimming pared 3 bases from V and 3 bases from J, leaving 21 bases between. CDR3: CASSGGIKGFYDTEAFF. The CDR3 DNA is TGTGCCAGCAGCGGAGGTATCAAGGGGTTTTATGACACTGAAGCTTTCTTT.

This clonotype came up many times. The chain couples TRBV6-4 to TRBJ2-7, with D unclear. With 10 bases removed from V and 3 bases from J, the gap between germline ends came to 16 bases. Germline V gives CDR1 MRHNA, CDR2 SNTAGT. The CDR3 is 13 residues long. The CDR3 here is CANHGGHHYEQYF. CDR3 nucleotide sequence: TGTGCCAACCACGGCGGCCATCACTACGAGCAGTACTTC.

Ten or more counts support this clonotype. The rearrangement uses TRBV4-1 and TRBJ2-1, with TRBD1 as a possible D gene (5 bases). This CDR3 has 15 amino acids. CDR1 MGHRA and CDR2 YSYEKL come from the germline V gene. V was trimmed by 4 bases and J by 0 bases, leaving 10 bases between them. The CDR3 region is CASSRGHSSYNEQFF. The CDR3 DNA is TGCGCCAGCAGCCGAGGACACAGCTCCTACAATGAGCAGTTCTTC.

CDR3 bases: TGTGCCAGCAGCTTAGCTAGTAAAGTTGCGACCCAGTACTTC. This gives the protein CASSLASKVATQYF. The chain employs TRBV7-2 and TRBJ2-7; D call uncertain. The J call is doubtful: the DNA matches TRBJ2-5 better. CDR3 size: 14 residues. CDR1 and CDR2 (germline): SGHTA, FQGNSA.

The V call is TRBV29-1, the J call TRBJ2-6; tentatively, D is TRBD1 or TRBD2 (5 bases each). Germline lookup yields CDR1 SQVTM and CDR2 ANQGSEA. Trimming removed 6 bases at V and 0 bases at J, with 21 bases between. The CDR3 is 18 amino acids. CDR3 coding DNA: TGCAGCGTCGGGACCCGCCTCGGCCCTCTCTCTGGGGCCAACGTCCTGACTTTC. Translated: CSVGTRLGPLSGANVLTF.

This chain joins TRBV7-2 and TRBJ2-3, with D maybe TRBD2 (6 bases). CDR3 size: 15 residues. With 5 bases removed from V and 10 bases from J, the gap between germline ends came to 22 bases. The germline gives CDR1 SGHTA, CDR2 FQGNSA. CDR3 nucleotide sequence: TGTGCCAGCAGCCGGCGGGGTCCAGTCAGTGGTGCGCAGTATTTT. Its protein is CASSRRGPVSGAQYF.

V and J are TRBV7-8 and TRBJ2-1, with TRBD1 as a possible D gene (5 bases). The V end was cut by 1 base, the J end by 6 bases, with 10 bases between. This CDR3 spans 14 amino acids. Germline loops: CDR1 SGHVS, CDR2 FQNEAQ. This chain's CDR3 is CASSLDWTTNEQFF. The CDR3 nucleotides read TGTGCCAGCAGCTTAGATTGGACAACCAATGAGCAGTTCTTC.

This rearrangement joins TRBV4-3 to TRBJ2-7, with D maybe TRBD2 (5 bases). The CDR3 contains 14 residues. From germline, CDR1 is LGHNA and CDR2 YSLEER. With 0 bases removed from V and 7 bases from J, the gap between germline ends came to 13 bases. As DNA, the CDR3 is TGCGCCAGCAGCCAAGATCACACTCCGGGGGAGCAGTACTTC. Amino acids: CASSQDHTPGEQYF.

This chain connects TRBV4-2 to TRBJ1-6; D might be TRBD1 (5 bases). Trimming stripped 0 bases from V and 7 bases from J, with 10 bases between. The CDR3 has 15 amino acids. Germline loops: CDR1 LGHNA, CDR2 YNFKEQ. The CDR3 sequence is CASSQDAGKNSPLHF. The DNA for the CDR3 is TGTGCCAGCAGCCAAGATGCAGGGAAAAATTCACCCCTCCACTTT.

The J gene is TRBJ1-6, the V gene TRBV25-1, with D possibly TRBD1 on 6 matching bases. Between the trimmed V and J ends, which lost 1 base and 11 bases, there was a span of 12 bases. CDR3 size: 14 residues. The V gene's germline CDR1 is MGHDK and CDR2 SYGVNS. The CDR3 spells CASSEWGTSPPLHF. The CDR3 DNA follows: TGTGCCAGCAGTGAATGGGGGACATCTCCACCCCTCCACTTT.

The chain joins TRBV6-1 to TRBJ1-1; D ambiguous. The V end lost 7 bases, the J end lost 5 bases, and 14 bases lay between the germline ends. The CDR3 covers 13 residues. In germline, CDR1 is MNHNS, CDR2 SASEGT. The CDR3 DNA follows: TGTGCCAGCATGAACTTGGGATTGACTGAAGCTTTCTTT. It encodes CASMNLGLTEAFF.

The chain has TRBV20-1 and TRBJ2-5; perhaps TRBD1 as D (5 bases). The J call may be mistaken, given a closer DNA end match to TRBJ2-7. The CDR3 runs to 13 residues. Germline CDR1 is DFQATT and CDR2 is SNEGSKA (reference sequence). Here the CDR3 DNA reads TGCAGTGCTAGTACACTGGAAGGGGACGAGCAGTACTTC. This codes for CSASTLEGDEQYF.

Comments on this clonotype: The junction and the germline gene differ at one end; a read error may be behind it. The CDR3, as DNA: TGCGCCAGCAGCCTTCTTAGGAGCGGGGGTACAGATGCGCAGTATTTT. Its protein product is CASSLLRSGGTDAQYF. The chain joins TRBV4-1 to TRBJ2-3, with 8 nucleotides matching TRBD2. This CDR3 has 16 residues. Germline CDR1 reads MGHRA; CDR2 reads YSYEKL.